A selection of T cell receptor beta chains follows, all from one sample in a study of blood T cell repertoires in COVID-19. Data came from immunoSEQ multiplex PCR; TCRdb stores just in-frame clones and leaves some out. The sample consists of around 130,000 clones, approximately 83% of them appearing once. Input material: peripheral blood. The origin of the receptors is a woman aged 45-60 years with acute or convalescent COVID-19. CDR3s include the opening cysteine and the closing phenylalanine or tryptophan. D genes are given only for firm matches. The size of a clone is reported for some rows only, either as once, few or many, or as a class for expanded clones.

D	V	size	J	length	CDR3	DNA
.	TRBV4-2	.	TRBJ1-5	14	CASSQEGDNQPQHF	TGTGCCAGCAGCCAAGAGGGCGACAATCAGCCCCAGCATTTT
TRBD1	TRBV6-5	.	TRBJ1-2	15	CASTWDRGHGYGYTF	TGTGCCAGCACTTGGGACAGGGGGCATGGCTATGGCTACACCTTC
TRBD1	TRBV6-2/TRBV6-3	.	TRBJ1-1	17	CASSYAWNRGANTEAFF	TGTGCCAGCAGTTACGCCTGGAACAGGGGCGCGAACACTGAAGCTTTCTTT
.	TRBV7-2	.	TRBJ2-3	17	CASSFFSRLDGTDTQYF	TGTGCCAGCAGCTTCTTCTCGCGACTAGATGGGACAGATACGCAGTATTTT
TRBD1	TRBV25-1	once	TRBJ1-5	18	CASSVSSLTGNPNQPQHF	TGTGCCAGCAGTGTTTCCTCGTTGACAGGGAATCCTAATCAGCCCCAGCATTTT
.	TRBV9	.	TRBJ1-5	14	CASSVDGENQPQHF	TGTGCCAGCAGCGTAGACGGGGAGAATCAGCCCCAGCATTTT
.	TRBV19	.	TRBJ1-3	15	CASTDQGSTGNTIYF	TGTGCCAGTACCGATCAGGGGTCGACTGGAAACACCATATATTTT
TRBD2	TRBV18	.	TRBJ2-1	18	CASSPRAAASGEHNEQFF	TGTGCCAGCTCACCACGGGCGGCGGCTAGCGGGGAACACAATGAGCAGTTCTTC
TRBD2	TRBV12-3/TRBV12-4	few	TRBJ2-5	12	CASRGGLETQYF	TGTGCCAGTCGGGGGGGCCTGGAGACCCAGTACTTC
.	TRBV24-1	once	TRBJ1-5	15	CATSDPRRGGQPQHF	TGTGCCACCAGTGACCCGCGTCGGGGTGGTCAGCCCCAGCATTTT
.	TRBV24-1	.	TRBJ2-1	15	CATSDGTPAYNEQFF	TGTGCCACCAGTGACGGGACACCAGCCTACAATGAGCAGTTCTTC
.	TRBV6-1	.	TRBJ1-6	15	CASSERGVHNSPLHF	TGTGCCAGCAGTGAACGGGGGGTTCATAATTCACCCCTCCACTTT
TRBD1	TRBV2	.	TRBJ2-7	12	CASSTQGYEQYF	TGTGCCAGCAGTACACAGGGGTACGAGCAGTACTTC
.	TRBV19	.	TRBJ1-6	16	CASSIQGRLKDSPLHF	TGTGCCAGTAGTATACAGGGGCGTTTAAAGGATTCACCCCTCCACTTT
.	TRBV24-1	few	TRBJ2-1	13	CATSDPTYNEQFF	TGTGCCACCAGTGACCCTACGTACAATGAGCAGTTCTTC
.	TRBV5-5	.	TRBJ1-4	16	CASSLKQGGLSEKLFF	TGTGCCAGCAGCTTGAAACAGGGCGGTCTCAGTGAAAAACTGTTTTTT
TRBD1	TRBV30	.	TRBJ1-1	17	CAWSAGTGGIRDTEAFF	TGTGCCTGGAGTGCAGGGACAGGGGGTATTCGGGACACTGAAGCTTTCTTT
.	TRBV5-1	few	TRBJ1-5	17	CASSVGGGGSSNQPQHF	TGCGCCAGCAGCGTAGGCGGGGGCGGTAGTAGCAATCAGCCCCAGCATTTT
TRBD1	TRBV29-1	.	TRBJ1-2	13	CSSSQGVQYGYTF	TGCAGCTCATCCCAGGGGGTTCAATATGGCTACACCTTC
.	TRBV18	.	TRBJ1-2	13	CASSRGGENGYTF	TGTGCCAGCTCACGGGGCGGGGAAAATGGCTACACCTTC
.	TRBV9	.	TRBJ2-1	14	CASSVATRNNEQFF	TGTGCCAGCAGCGTAGCTACTAGGAACAATGAGCAGTTCTTC
.	TRBV3-1/TRBV3-2	.	TRBJ1-2	17	CASSQEVGRVAMNGYTF	TGTGCCAGCAGCCAAGAAGTCGGCAGGGTGGCGATGAATGGCTACACCTTC
.	TRBV21-1	few	TRBJ1-5	18	CASSNRRGPPYSNQPQHF	TGTGCCAGCAGCAATCGGAGGGGACCCCCCTATAGCAATCAGCCCCAGCATTTT
TRBD1	TRBV6-4	.	TRBJ1-6	15	CASSEFSGQNSPLHF	TGTGCCAGCAGTGAGTTTTCGGGACAGAATTCACCCCTCCACTTT
TRBD2	TRBV3-1/TRBV3-2	.	TRBJ2-3	16	CASSRQRGGSGTAQYF	TGTGCCAGCAGCCGTCAGCGGGGTGGGTCGGGGACTGCGCAGTATTTT
TRBD1	TRBV19	.	TRBJ1-1	16	CASRPGTGDGSTEAFF	TGTGCCAGTAGACCCGGGACAGGGGATGGGAGCACTGAAGCTTTCTTT
TRBD1	TRBV29-1	.	TRBJ1-6	14	CSVRDSHYNSPLHF	TGCAGCGTCCGGGACAGCCACTATAATTCACCCCTCCACTTT
.	TRBV2	.	TRBJ1-1	11	CATTVKTEAFF	TGTGCCACCACAGTAAAGACTGAAGCTTTCTTT
.	TRBV18	.	TRBJ1-2	14	CASSPRQADYGYTF	TGTGCCAGCTCACCACGACAGGCCGACTATGGCTACACCTTC
TRBD1	TRBV5-1	.	TRBJ1-2	15	CASSPSTGGYNGYTF	TGCGCCAGCAGTCCCTCGACAGGGGGATATAATGGCTACACCTTC
.	TRBV2	.	TRBJ1-5	14	CASRAGFSNQPQHF	TGTGCCAGCAGAGCGGGATTTAGCAATCAGCCCCAGCATTTT
.	TRBV7-2	.	TRBJ1-3	14	CASSAGVAGNTIYF	TGTGCCAGCAGCGCCGGGGTGGCTGGAAACACCATATATTTT
TRBD1	TRBV29-1	.	TRBJ1-2	13	CSVAGQGYNGYTF	TGCAGCGTAGCGGGACAGGGTTATAATGGCTACACCTTC
TRBD1	TRBV7-3	.	TRBJ1-2	15	CASSSGGQGDYGYTF	TGTGCCAGCAGCTCTGGGGGACAGGGTGACTATGGCTACACCTTC
.	TRBV5-1	few	TRBJ1-1	13	CASMGAVLGEAFF	TGCGCCAGCATGGGGGCTGTTTTGGGTGAAGCTTTCTTT
.	TRBV18	.	TRBJ2-1	14	CASSRDTSYNEQFF	TGTGCCAGCTCACGGGACACCTCCTACAATGAGCAGTTCTTC